This T cell receptor (beta chain) was identified during a study of T-cell memory formation after mild COVID-19 (dated by TCRdb to the early 2020s). Describing the broader study: TCR sequence clusters from the two donors were largely donor specific. In a couple of donors, T-cell clones that expanded and contracted after mild COVID-19 were followed by sequencing TCRalpha and TCRbeta repertoires longitudinally. Two young, previously healthy adult volunteers made up the cohort, one male and one female. The study at large found these results: Contracting CD4+ clones appeared mostly in the CM and EM memory subsets, whereas CD8+ clones were enriched in EMRA. The study included only two mild cases, and larger cohorts that include severe cases with pre-infection samples were judged to be necessary. Whether the second-wave clones peaking on day 37 were SARS-CoV-2 specific was not confirmed. Some responding clones were detected in pre-infection memory, suggesting pre-existing cross-reactive memory T cells joined the SARS-CoV-2 response. Balanced CD4/CD8 phenotypes were observed for clones contracting from day 15 to 85, whereas a bias towards CD4+ was observed for a second wave of clones expanding from day 15 to 37.

Notes on this clonotype: This receptor's antigen is unknown. Base qualities are missing; no much larger clone stands one base away.

Ficoll-Paque density gradient centrifugation was the method used to isolate PBMCs. Reading from cysteine to phenylalanine, the CDR3 counts 12 amino acids. Only the CDR3 portion is preserved as DNA: 36 bases, with reading frame beginning at the first base. V is trimmed back by 6 bases and J by 8 bases, and the junction contains 6 bases that no gene match accounts for. CDR1 and CDR2 are drawn from the germline V gene: MNHEY, SVGAGI. This sample was sequenced with an Illumina NovaSeq 6000. cDNA libraries for TCRalpha and TCRbeta were prepared by 5'RACE using constant-segment primers, with sample barcodes and unique molecular identifiers added. Trizol reagent was used to extract RNA from every sample. Library amplification was performed in two PCR steps, and a second sample barcode and Illumina TruSeq adapters were introduced in the second step. Libraries were sequenced on an Illumina NovaSeq with 2 x 150 bp paired-end reads. The authors' analysis ran thus. Demultiplexing of reads and collapsing into UMI-guided consensus sequences were performed with migec v1.2.7. Using mixcr v2.1.11, the UMI consensuses were aligned to TRA and TRB V and J templates and assembled into clonotypes. Expanded or contracted clonotypes were those called significant by both edgeR and NoisET, with noise models trained on biological replicates. For edgeR calls, the cutoffs were a false discovery rate-adjusted p below 0.01 and a log2 fold-change threshold of 1. As an exploratory analysis of dynamics, max-normalized trajectories of the 1000 most abundant clonotypes were examined with PCA combined with hierarchical clustering. Separately sequenced CD4+ and CD8+ repertoires were used to assign the CD4 or CD8 phenotype of responding clones. The public reads were reprocessed in TCRdb via fastp at Q25 and MiXCR, keeping in-frame beta chains. A single entry per CDR3 protein holds the most common genes and DNA from its merged rows. TCRdb, not the original authors, processed these V and J calls. The sample yields around 390,000 distinct CDR3 sequences; approximately 15% were counted once. The top ten clonotypes cover about 22% of the sample.

The specimen was PBMCs or a T cell subset sorted from them (not recorded which). This chain joins TRBV6-5 to TRBJ1-2, with 7 bases aligning to TRBD1. This TCR was sampled from a man younger than 35 who had mild COVID-19 (a few samples of this study predate the infection). The sample titles of this study are shuffled in the database, so cell type and time point are left out; the donor was told from shared clones. The bases read TGTGCCAGCAGCGGAACAGGGGAGGGCTACACCTTC. Its protein product is CASSGTGEGYTF.